This TCR beta chain was sequenced during a study of blood T cell repertoires in COVID-19. Study in general: COVID-19 samples from acute and convalescent phases originated in the United States, Italy and Spain. Sources were T cells, B-cell-depleted T cells, or PBMCs; the material itself was cDNA or gDNA.

This clone showed up just once. This CDR3 spans 15 amino acids. Deletions cut 3 bases from V and 1 base from J, with 13 bases between. Germline assignment: CDR1 MGHRA and CDR2 YSYEKL. Per the authors' pipeline: Reference gene primers were amplified, and this amplification served to estimate nucleated cell counts. The table came from immunoSEQ multiplex PCR; TCRdb's copy has only in-frame clones and leaves some out. V and J calls plus clone size are reproduced from that table; the DNA served to infer D and trimming. The sample holds more than 450,000 clones; roughly 87% are singletons and the top ten take roughly 0.7%. The cohort comprised adults aged about 18 to 90 years residing in approximately 25 US areas.

Sequencing was carried out using PBMCs or T cells enriched from blood (not recorded which). The chain has TRBV4-1 and TRBJ2-7, with D possibly being TRBD2 (6 bases). This clonotype was sampled from a woman younger than 30 who had recovered from COVID-19. CDR3 bases: TGCGCCAGCAGCCATCCGGTGCGGGGTTCCTACGAGCAGTACTTC. Amino acids: CASSHPVRGSYEQYF.